Each of the 3 T cell receptor beta chains below was sequenced from the same sample in a study of shared clonotypes between healthy human individuals. TCRdb keeps only in-frame clones here, not all; method: immunoSEQ multiplex PCR. Of over a million clones listed, more than 75% were seen once; the top ten hold 0.5% to 0.65%. Sequencing was performed on memory CD4+ T cells from PBMCs. As for subset: CD45RA-negative fraction. These receptors all stem from a man aged 18 to 30 in good health. Some clones in this sample may be carry-over from other donors' samples.

This chain's CDR3 is CASSQAGGGQPQHF. CDR3 nucleotides: TGTGCCAGCAGCCAAGCGGGGGGTGGTCAGCCCCAGCATTTT. This chain links TRBV7-2 with TRBJ1-5, with D possibly matching TRBD1 (5 bases). V was pared by 5 bases and J by 6 bases, with 14 bases between. CDR3 length equals 14 residues. From germline, CDR1 is SGHTA and CDR2 FQGNSA.

Worth noting for this clone: Other DNA sequences from this sample encode an identical CDR3 as well. The chain links TRBV6-1 to TRBJ1-1, with D unclear. Germline V gene sequence: CDR1 MNHNS, CDR2 SASEGT. The V end lost 1 base, the J end lost 5 bases, and 5 bases lay between the germline ends. There are 12 residues in the CDR3. The CDR3 bases are TGTGCCAGCAGTGAAGTGGGGACTGAAGCTTTCTTT. Translation: CASSEVGTEAFF.

The chain couples TRBV18 to TRBJ1-1, with TRBD1 identical over 7 bases. CDR1 and CDR2 (germline): KGHSH, LQKENI. V was pared by 3 bases and J by 0 bases, with 7 bases of the junction left unmatched. The CDR3 is 16 amino acids. The CDR3 sequence is CASSPLTGQLNTEAFF. In DNA, the CDR3 is TGTGCCAGCTCACCCTTAACGGGACAGTTGAACACTGAAGCTTTCTTT.